This TCR beta chain was sequenced in a study of CD8+CD57+ T cells in acquired aplastic anemia. Whole-study context: Average DNA yield from sorted CD4+ and CD8+ cells was around 3 ug. Healthy CD8+ samples averaged around 11 million reads.

Study findings and constraints: Researchers reported that CD8+ Simpson's diversity was not significantly different in patients versus controls.

A remark on this clonotype: Its antigen remains unidentified.

J gave up 8 bases and V 8 bases, and 9 bases lay outside the gene matches. CDR3 length: 13 residues. Germline V gene sequence: CDR1 SEHNR, CDR2 FQNEAQ (reference sequence). Genomic DNA constituted the template upon which TCR beta VDJ and CDR3 profiling was performed. A single record per CDR3 protein comes from TCRdb applying MiXCR to the reads. The repertoire includes fewer than 200,000 distinct CDR3 sequences, 63% of them detected once, and 45% sits in the top ten. This clonotype originated in a human donor in good health. The sequencing sample was made of sorted CD4+, CD8+, or CD8+CD57+ T cells (not recorded which) from PBMCs. The chain employs TRBV7-9 and TRBJ2-1; 7 nucleotides match TRBD2. The CDR3 reads CASRLAAYDEQFF. CDR3 DNA sequence: TGTGCCAGCCGTCTAGCGGCCTATGATGAGCAGTTCTTC.